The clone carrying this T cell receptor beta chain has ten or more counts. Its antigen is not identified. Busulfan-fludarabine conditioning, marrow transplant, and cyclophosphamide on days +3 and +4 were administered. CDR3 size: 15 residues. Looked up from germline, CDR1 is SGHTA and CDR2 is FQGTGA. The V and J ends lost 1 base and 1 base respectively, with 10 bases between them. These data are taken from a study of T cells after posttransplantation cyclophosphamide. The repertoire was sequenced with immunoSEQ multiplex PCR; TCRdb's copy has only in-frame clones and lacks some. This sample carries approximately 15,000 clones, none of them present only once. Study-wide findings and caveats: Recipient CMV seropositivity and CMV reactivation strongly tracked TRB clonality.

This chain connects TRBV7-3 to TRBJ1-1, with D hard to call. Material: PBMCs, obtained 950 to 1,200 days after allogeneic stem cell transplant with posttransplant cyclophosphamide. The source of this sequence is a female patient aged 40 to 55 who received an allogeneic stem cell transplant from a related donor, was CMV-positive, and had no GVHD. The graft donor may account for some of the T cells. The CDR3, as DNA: TGTGCCAGCAGCTTAAGCGTGCAGCGGAACACTGAAGCTTTCTTT. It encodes CASSLSVQRNTEAFF.